This T cell receptor beta chain was sequenced for a study of blood T cells in healthy people across ages. PCR was performed a second time for about 6 to 12 cycles using a sample-barcoded 5' primer and a J-beta primer mix. Unique molecular identifiers of 12 random nucleotides labeled each cDNA. TCRdb redid the calling of the 5' RACE reads with MiXCR, one entry per CDR3 protein. The sample has just over 1 million distinct CDR3 sequences; over 35% are singletons. Findings of the study overall: Without sorted subsets, naive and antigen-experienced compartments could not be conclusively compared.

This clonotype has a handful of counts. Its antigen remains unknown. Investigators took about 9.1 milliliters of peripheral blood from every donor. Each sample provided at least 5 micrograms of extracted total RNA. What was sequenced was blood. This sequence was found in a woman aged 60-70 years in good health.

CDR3 DNA sequence: TGTGCCAGCACCCCGGGGGGCGGACCCCATGAGCAGTTCTTC. Its translation is CASTPGGGPHEQFF. V and J are TRBV7-3 and TRBJ2-1; TRBD2 might be the D (7 bases). The CDR3 length is 14 residues. V lost 7 bases, J lost 8 bases, and 18 bases lay in between. Germline V gene data show CDR1 as SGHTA and CDR2 as FQGTGA.